The next 17 T cell receptor beta chains were all read from a single sample in a study of PD-L1 blockade in urothelial cancer. Time point: peripheral blood 6 weeks after treatment start. The method was immunoSEQ multiplex PCR; TCRdb's version includes in-frame clones alone and lacks a portion of them. The data show 45,000 to 60,000 clones, with around 89% seen just once and less than 3% held by the top ten. The sequencing here drew on PBMCs, taken around atezolizumab (anti-PD-L1) treatment. Receptor source: a man in his sixties with urothelial cancer.

A single count supports this clone. CDR3 bases: TGTGCCAGCAGGGGGCTTAGCGGGGGGGATGAGCAGTTCTTC. It codes for CASRGLSGGDEQFF. The V and J genes are TRBV5-6 and TRBJ2-1; 11 bases fit TRBD2. J lost 8 bases, V lost 5 bases, and 6 bases had no gene match. Looked up from germline, CDR1 is SGHDT and CDR2 is YYEEEE. The CDR3 has 14 amino acids. The whole variable domain, filled in from reference TRBV5-6 and TRBJ2-1, reads DAGVTQSPTHLIKTRGQQVTLRCSPKSGHDTVSWYQQALGQGPQFIFQYYEEEERQRGNFPDRFSGHQFPNYSSELNVNALLLGDSALYLCASRGLSGGDEQFFGPGTRLTVL.

The chain combines TRBV6-6 with TRBJ1-2; D might be TRBD1 (5 bases). The CDR3 is 12 residues long. Germline loops: CDR1 MNHNY, CDR2 SVGAGI (reference sequence). Trimming removed 6 bases at V and 12 bases at J, with 17 bases between. CDR3 DNA sequence: TGTGCCAGCAGCCCAGGGACTCCTGTTAACACCTTC. Translation: CASSPGTPVNTF.

The chain has TRBV18 and TRBJ1-2, with TRBD1 matching over 7 bases. CDR1 is KGHSH, CDR2 LQKENI, per germline. The junction had 6 bases not matched to a gene; V was cut back by 3 bases and J by 2 bases. This CDR3 region has 15 residues. Written as DNA, the CDR3 is TGTGCCAGCTCACCGGCGACAGGGAGCAACTATGGCTACACCTTC. Translating it yields CASSPATGSNYGYTF.

J is TRBJ2-7 and V is TRBV2; TRBD1 matches 7 bases. The CDR3 contains 15 residues. Germline values: CDR1 SNHLY, CDR2 FYNNEI. J gave up 3 bases and V 7 bases, and 12 bases lay outside the gene matches. The CDR3 sequence is CASKGEDRASYEQYF. CDR3 bases: TGTGCCAGCAAAGGAGAAGACAGGGCAAGCTACGAGCAGTACTTC.

The chain is built from TRBV29-1 and TRBJ1-2; 7 nucleotides agree with TRBD1. Trimming took 5 bases from V and 5 from J; bases not matched to a gene: 8. From germline, CDR1 is SQVTM and CDR2 ANQGSEA. The CDR3 runs 13 residues. CDR3 in amino acids: CSVRWTGTYGYTF. CDR3 DNA sequence: TGCAGCGTTAGGTGGACAGGCACGTATGGCTACACCTTC.

The rearrangement joins TRBV5-1 to TRBJ2-2; 9 nucleotides match TRBD1. V trimming: 4 bases; J trimming: 6 bases; junction bases outside the gene matches: 7. This CDR3 contains 15 residues. Germline lookup yields CDR1 SGHRS and CDR2 YFSETQ. Written as DNA, the CDR3 is TGCGCCAGCAGCACCGGACAGGGGTCCCCCGGGGAGCTGTTTTTT. This translates into CASSTGQGSPGELFF.

This chain joins TRBV2 and TRBJ1-5; no reliable D call. The CDR3 length is 15 residues. From germline, CDR1 is SNHLY and CDR2 FYNNEI. Between the trimmed V and J ends, which lost 5 bases and 3 bases, there was a span of 14 bases. Here the CDR3 DNA reads TGTGCCAGCAGTTTCCTTGGCCAGGACAATCAGCCCCAGCATTTT. Protein sequence: CASSFLGQDNQPQHF.

Only one count was recorded for this clone. The chain joins TRBV29-1 to TRBJ1-2, with D unresolved. The length of the CDR3 is 13 residues. CDR1 and CDR2 (germline): SQVTM, ANQGSEA. V lost 3 bases and J lost 1, with 9 bases in between. The CDR3 region is CSVESGVNYGYTF. DNA for the CDR3: TGCAGCGTTGAGTCGGGTGTTAACTATGGCTACACCTTC.

This rearrangement joins TRBV19 to TRBJ2-1; 8 nucleotides line up with TRBD2. This CDR3 has 17 residues. V shed 5 bases, J shed 4 bases, and the junction held 13 bases outside the gene matches. Germline V gene lookup returns CDR1 LNHDA and CDR2 SQIVND (reference sequence). CDR3 sequence reads: CASSPAEAGASYNEQFF. The CDR3, as DNA: TGTGCCAGTAGTCCTGCCGAAGCGGGGGCATCGTACAATGAGCAGTTCTTC. Drawing the rest from reference TRBV19 and TRBJ2-1, the complete variable domain is DGGITQSPKYLFRKEGQNVTLSCEQNLNHDAMYWYRQDPGQGLRLIYYSQIVNDFQKGDIAEGYSVSREKKESFPLTVTSAQKNPTAFYLCASSPAEAGASYNEQFFGPGTRLTVL.

The chain combines TRBV7-9 with TRBJ2-1; TRBD1 matches 9 bases. The germline gives CDR1 SEHNR, CDR2 FQNEAQ (reference sequence). Trimming at V came to 8 bases and at J to 8 bases, leaving 16 bases not matched to a gene. CDR3 size: 16 residues. In DNA, the CDR3 is TGTGCCAGCGAGTTCCGGGACAGGGCCGTTGTACATGAGCAGTTCTTC. This encodes CASEFRDRAVVHEQFF.

The chain joins TRBV4-1 to TRBJ2-1; 9 nucleotides align to TRBD2. The CDR3 spans 15 residues. V dropped 6 bases and J dropped 7; count of bases not matched to a gene: 10. Germline CDR1 and CDR2: MGHRA and YSYEKL. The CDR3 reads CASRTLAGVGNEQFF. Here the CDR3 DNA reads TGCGCCAGCAGGACTTTAGCGGGAGTGGGGAATGAGCAGTTCTTC.

The chain employs TRBV30 and TRBJ1-3, with D perhaps matching TRBD1 (6 bases). This CDR3 comprises 15 residues. Germline V gene sequence: CDR1 GTSNPN, CDR2 SVGIG (reference sequence). V was shortened by 8 bases and J by 3 bases, with 20 bases between the two germline ends. Written as DNA, the CDR3 is TGTGCCCTCTCCTGGGGGGGCTTTTTTGGAAACACCATATATTTT. Protein sequence: CALSWGGFFGNTIYF.

In DNA, the CDR3 is TGTGCCAGCAGCGATGCGGGAGGGCTGGTCGGTGAGCAGTTCTTC. This translates into CASSDAGGLVGEQFF. The rearrangement joins TRBV28 to TRBJ2-1; 9 bases match TRBD2. CDR1 MDHEN and CDR2 SYDVKM come from the germline V gene. Trimming cost V 6 bases and J 9 bases; bases outside gene matches: 12. CDR3 length equals 15 residues.

The CDR3 loop reads CASSLKSTGGEQYF. DNA for the CDR3: TGTGCCAGCAGCCTCAAATCGACAGGGGGCGAGCAGTACTTC. The chain has TRBV7-9 and TRBJ2-7; 9 nucleotides agree with TRBD1. The CDR3 totals 14 residues. Germline CDR1 SEHNR, CDR2 FQNEAQ (reference sequence). V was clipped by 5 bases and J by 6 bases; unmatched bases: 8. Full variable domain (outside the CDR3, taken from reference TRBV7-9 and TRBJ2-7): DTGVSQNPRHKITKRGQNVTFRCDPISEHNRLYWYRQTLGQGPEFLTYFQNEAQLEKSRLLSDRFSAERPKGSFSTLEIQRTEQGDSAMYLCASSLKSTGGEQYFGPGTRLTVT.

The chain carries TRBV28 and TRBJ1-2; 9 bases fit TRBD1. Germline assignment: CDR1 MDHEN and CDR2 SYDVKM. With V trimmed by 1 base and J by 3 bases, 9 bases remained unmatched. CDR3 length: 17 amino acids. The CDR3 here is CASSLLGGRDRDYGYTF. CDR3 sequence (DNA): TGTGCCAGCAGTTTATTGGGAGGGCGGGACAGGGACTATGGCTACACCTTC.

The rearrangement links TRBV9 to TRBJ2-5; 7 bases are a match to TRBD2. V lost 4 bases, J lost 4 bases, and 7 bases stayed unmatched. The germline gives CDR1 SGDLS, CDR2 YYNGEE. The length of the CDR3 is 14 residues. CDR3 DNA sequence: TGTGCCAGCAGCCCCCGAGGCGGGAGAGAGACCCAGTACTTC. Translation gives CASSPRGGRETQYF.

The J gene is TRBJ2-7, the V gene TRBV10-3; 9 bases are a match to TRBD2. The CDR3 has 13 residues. The V gene end was trimmed by 9 bases and the J gene end by 5 bases; junction bases not matched to a gene: 8. In germline, CDR1 is ENHRY, CDR2 SYGVKD. The CDR3 protein is CAIRTSAFHEQYF. The CDR3 nucleotides read TGTGCCATTCGGACTAGCGCATTCCACGAGCAGTACTTC.